The 15 T cell receptor beta chains below were found in one sample sequenced in a study of blood T cell repertoires in COVID-19 (dated by TCRdb to the early 2020s). The library came from the immunoSEQ multiplex PCR assay. Drawn from immuneACCESS, this table holds only the in-frame rearrangements with V and J called that TCRdb kept. Clones are partly lost; checked studies trace under half to an unresolved V gene and leave the rest unexplained. The sample table contains around 65,000 clones; only one count was recorded for 79% of them. Around 20% of the sample lies in the top ten. Sequencing was done on a sample of peripheral blood. The receptors come from a woman older than 75 with active or convalescent COVID-19.

J is TRBJ1-2 and V is TRBV30; 8 bases are a match to TRBD1. The germline CDR1 and CDR2 sequences are GTSNPN and SVGIG (reference sequence). The CDR3 runs to 16 residues. Germline trimming cut 3 bases from V and 0 bases from J; bases unmatched to any gene: 9. The CDR3 DNA sequence: TGTGCCTGGAGGAGAAAAGGACAGGGACCTAACTATGGCTACACCTTC. It translates to CAWRRKGQGPNYGYTF.

The rearrangement joins TRBV3-1 (or the pseudogene TRBV3-2) to TRBJ2-1, with D perhaps matching TRBD2 (6 bases). CDR1 is LGHDT and CDR2 is YNNKEL in the germline V gene (reference sequence). The germline V and J ends were trimmed by 1 base and 8 bases, with 12 bases remaining between them. The CDR3 covers 14 residues. The CDR3 loop reads CASSQVRGGYEQFF. The CDR3, as DNA: TGTGCCAGCAGCCAAGTCCGCGGAGGGTATGAGCAGTTCTTC.

CDR3 sequence: CASSSGWYGYTF. CDR3 nucleotide sequence: TGTGCCAGCAGTTCGGGTTGGTATGGCTACACCTTC. The chain joins TRBV12-3 or TRBV12-4 to TRBJ1-2; D is unresolved. The CDR3 spans 12 residues. V gave up 4 bases and J gave up 5 bases, with 8 bases separating them.

The rearrangement links TRBV3-1 (or the pseudogene TRBV3-2) to TRBJ2-1; D is unclear. V was trimmed by 0 bases and J by 1 base, leaving 7 bases between them. CDR1 LGHDT and CDR2 YNNKEL come from the germline V gene (reference sequence). The CDR3 has 15 amino acids. DNA for the CDR3: TGTGCCAGCAGCCAAGATTACAAGTCCTACAATGAGCAGTTCTTC. It yields the protein CASSQDYKSYNEQFF.

This rearrangement joins TRBV12-5 to TRBJ1-2; tentatively, D is TRBD1 (5 bases). CDR3 length: 14 amino acids. The germline gives CDR1 LGHNT, CDR2 FRNRAP. V shed 6 bases and J shed 1 base, with 12 bases lying between them. CDR3 region: CASGLDNLNYGYTF. As DNA, the CDR3 is TGTGCTAGTGGCCTGGACAACCTTAACTATGGCTACACCTTC.

The rearrangement joins TRBV11-3 to TRBJ2-5; TRBD2 aligns across 7 bases. The length of the CDR3 is 14 residues. The germline V gene encodes CDR1 SGHNT and CDR2 YENEEA. V trimming: 8 bases; J trimming: 5 bases; junction bases outside the gene matches: 11. The DNA of the CDR3 is TGTGCCAGCGCAAAGTCGGGGAGGGCTGAGACCCAGTACTTC. It is translated as CASAKSGRAETQYF.

A few counts support this clone. This chain joins TRBV7-2 and TRBJ2-2; D is possibly TRBD2 (5 bases). The CDR3 is 17 residues long. Trimming cost V 2 bases and J 1 base, with 14 bases left between them. CDR1 and CDR2 (germline): SGHTA, FQGNSA. The CDR3 DNA sequence: TGTGCCAGCAGCTTATGGAGGCACAAACGGAACACCGGGGAGCTGTTTTTT. Its protein product is CASSLWRHKRNTGELFF.

V is TRBV5-1 and J is TRBJ2-5; D perhaps matches TRBD2 (7 bases). CDR1 SGHRS and CDR2 YFSETQ come from the germline V gene. This CDR3 comprises 14 residues. V lost 3 bases and J lost 4, with 13 bases in between. CDR3 protein: CASSSGGRRETQYF. In nucleotides, the CDR3 is TGCGCCAGCAGCTCGGGGGGCCGACGAGAGACCCAGTACTTC.

The chain employs TRBV11-2 and TRBJ1-5; D is unclear. In germline, CDR1 is SGHAT, CDR2 FQNNGV. V lost 3 bases, J lost 6 bases, and 9 bases lay in between. The CDR3 totals 13 residues. This CDR3 reads CASSFARGQPQHF. The CDR3, as DNA: TGTGCCAGCAGCTTCGCACGCGGTCAGCCCCAGCATTTT. Full variable domain (rest looked up from reference TRBV11-2 and TRBJ1-5): EAGVAQSPRYKIIEKRQSVAFWCNPISGHATLYWYQQILGQGPKLLIQFQNNGVVDDSQLPKDRFSAERLKGVDSTLKIQPAKLEDSAVYLCASSFARGQPQHFGDGTRLSIL.

This clone appeared a few times. The V call is TRBV6-5, the J call TRBJ1-5; D is unclear. This CDR3 is 15 amino acids long. Germline lookup yields CDR1 MNHEY and CDR2 SVGAGI. V lost 5 bases and J 1 base, leaving 12 bases between the germline ends. The CDR3 region has the DNA TGTGCCAGCAGTCCCCAGGCGAACAGCAATCAGCCCCAGCATTTT. Translation gives CASSPQANSNQPQHF.

The chain recombines TRBV19 with TRBJ2-5; D gene uncertain. This CDR3 comprises 15 residues. V lost 5 bases, J lost 0 bases, and 13 bases lay in between. Germline V gene data show CDR1 as LNHDA and CDR2 as SQIVND (reference sequence). The CDR3 DNA reads TGTGCCAGTAGTCCTGGGCAGATGTACCAAGAGACCCAGTACTTC. As protein: CASSPGQMYQETQYF.

On this clone itself: One end of the junction varies from germline; a read error may be responsible. V is TRBV7-9 and J is TRBJ1-4, with D hard to call. This CDR3 spans 12 amino acids. Germline lookup yields CDR1 SEHNR and CDR2 FQNEAQ (reference sequence). DNA of the CDR3: TGTGCCAGCAGCCTAGCGCAAGGAGAACTGTTTTTT. It yields the protein CASSLAQGELFF.

The gene calls are TRBV6-5 and TRBJ1-6, with D possibly matching TRBD1 (5 bases). Germline V gene lookup returns CDR1 MNHEY and CDR2 SVGAGI. The CDR3 consists of 14 residues. V lost 5 bases, J lost 4 bases, and 9 bases lay in between. This CDR3 is CASSPQGYNSPLHF. The CDR3 coding sequence is TGTGCCAGCAGTCCCCAGGGATATAATTCACCCCTCCACTTT.

The rearrangement links TRBV6-5 to TRBJ1-4, with D unclear. Germline V gene data show CDR1 as MNHEY and CDR2 as SVGAGI. V lost 5 bases to trimming and J lost 0 bases, with 10 bases between them. The CDR3 contains 15 residues. The CDR3 coding sequence is TGTGCCAGCAGTACGTCCATAGCAACTAATGAAAAACTGTTTTTT. It encodes CASSTSIATNEKLFF.

The gene calls are TRBV5-1 and TRBJ2-5; TRBD1 agrees at 10 bases. J lost 3 bases, V lost 3 bases, and 5 bases had no gene match. Germline CDR1 and CDR2: SGHRS and YFSETQ. This CDR3 region has 15 residues. CDR3 bases: TGCGCCAGCAGCTGGATGGGGACAGGGGAAGAGACCCAGTACTTC. Protein sequence: CASSWMGTGEETQYF.